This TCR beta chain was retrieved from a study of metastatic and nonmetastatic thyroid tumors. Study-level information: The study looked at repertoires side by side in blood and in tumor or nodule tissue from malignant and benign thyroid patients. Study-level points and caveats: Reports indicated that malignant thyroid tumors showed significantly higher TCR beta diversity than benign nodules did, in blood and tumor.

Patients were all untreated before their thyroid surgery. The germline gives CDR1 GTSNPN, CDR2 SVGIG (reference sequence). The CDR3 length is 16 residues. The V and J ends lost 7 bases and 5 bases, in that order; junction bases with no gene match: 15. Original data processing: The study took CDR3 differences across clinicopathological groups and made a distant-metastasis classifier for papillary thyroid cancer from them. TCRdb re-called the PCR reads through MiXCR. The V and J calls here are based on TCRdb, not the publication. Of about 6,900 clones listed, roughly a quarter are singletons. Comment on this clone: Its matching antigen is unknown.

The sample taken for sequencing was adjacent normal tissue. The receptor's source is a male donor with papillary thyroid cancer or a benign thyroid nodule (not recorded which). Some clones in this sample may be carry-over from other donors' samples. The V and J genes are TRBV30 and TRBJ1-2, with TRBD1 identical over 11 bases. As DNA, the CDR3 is TGTGCCTTCTCCGGCACCGGGACAGGGGGACGTTATGGCTACACCTTC. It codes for CAFSGTGTGGRYGYTF.